This TCR beta chain was found in a study of Ad26.COV2.S vaccination and SARS-CoV-2 variants. The V end lost 7 bases, the J end lost 5 bases, and 14 bases lay between the germline ends. The CDR3 covers 12 residues. From germline, CDR1 is SQVTM and CDR2 ANQGSEA. Of note for this clone: The antigen remains undetermined.

Treatment of the sample: approximately 18 received Ad26.COV2.S at low or high dose, single or two shots; about 5 received placebo; per-sample allocation not given. Sampling was performed 63 days after the first vaccine or placebo injection. Study conclusions and caveats: Spike-specific TCR breadth in vaccine recipients exceeded that seen in placebo recipients.

Produced via immunoSEQ multiplex PCR; TCRdb's table is partial and in-frame only. The top ten clones hold roughly 5% of a sample with roughly 300,000 clones, roughly 90% of them seen once. The specimen was peripheral blood, collected in a trial of Ad26.COV2.S vaccine versus placebo. This sequence originates from a person aged 18-60 years who received the Ad26.COV2.S COVID-19 vaccine or a placebo. The chain is built from TRBV29-1 and TRBJ2-5, with D possibly TRBD2 on 6 matching bases. The CDR3 coding sequence is TGCAGCGCATCTAGAGGAGGGGAGACCCAGTACTTC. It yields the protein CSASRGGETQYF.